The rows below give T cell receptor beta chains drawn from one sample of a study of T cells after yellow fever vaccination. TCRdb called the 5' RACE reads again in MiXCR, with one record for every CDR3 protein. Of 200,000 to 300,000 distinct CDR3 sequences listed, 6.9% are singletons. The sequencing here drew on CD4+ T cells sorted from PBMCs, taken 15 days after the yellow fever booster vaccination. Receptor source: a man in his thirties or forties who received the YFV17D yellow fever vaccine. Each CDR3 is given without its conserved first and last residue.

j_call | cdr3_length | v_call | cdr3_aa
TRBJ1-1 | 12 | TRBV18 | ASSLSVGGTEAF
TRBJ2-1 | 13 | TRBV7-9 | ASSLRAGGKNEQF
TRBJ2-1 | 13 | TRBV29-1 | SVLSIAGGNNEQF
TRBJ2-3 | 12 | TRBV10-3 | AIKAGVGTDTQY
TRBJ2-7 | 15 | TRBV7-4 | ASSLHTGTSGSFDQY
TRBJ1-1 | 13 | TRBV27 | ASSLSTQPNTEAF
TRBJ2-2 | 12 | TRBV7-2 | ASSPGQGNGELF
TRBJ1-1 | 12 | TRBV20-1 | SATRTGENTEAF
TRBJ2-3 | 10 | TRBV20-1 | SATLETDTQY
TRBJ2-3 | 13 | TRBV7-2 | ASRARAEGGDTQY
TRBJ1-1 | 8 | TRBV7-2 | ASANAEAF
TRBJ2-5 | 11 | TRBV29-1 | SVVTSGSETQY
TRBJ1-1 | 9 | TRBV3-1 | ASKTGAEAF
TRBJ2-3 | 13 | TRBV19 | ASRRTSGRTDTQY
TRBJ1-2 | 11 | TRBV19 | ASSSQINYGYT
TRBJ1-4 | 13 | TRBV10-3 | AISESQGTNEKLF
TRBJ2-5 | 10 | TRBV20-1 | SALKYQETQY
TRBJ2-3 | 13 | TRBV18 | ASSPQTSGTDTQY
TRBJ2-5 | 15 | TRBV20-1 | SASPWTGQASQETQY
TRBJ2-1 | 12 | TRBV19 | ASRDLEGLNEQF
TRBJ2-3 | 12 | TRBV7-3 | ASSLGGPPDTQY
TRBJ2-7 | 13 | TRBV7-2 | ASSFQGAVLREQY
TRBJ2-7 | 11 | TRBV28 | ASTPGLRYEQY
TRBJ1-2 | 16 | TRBV6-5 | ASRDRRQNNYGNYGYT
TRBJ2-3 | 13 | TRBV5-1 | ASSTDSVSTDTQY
TRBJ2-5 | 12 | TRBV12-3/TRBV12-4 | ASSFGGGPDTQY
TRBJ2-5 | 13 | TRBV5-1 | ASSLGLAIQETQY
TRBJ2-1 | 14 | TRBV5-1 | ASSLAGLAGVDEQF
TRBJ1-2 | 11 | TRBV20-1 | SAFPRTGNGYT
TRBJ1-3 | 12 | TRBV12-3/TRBV12-4 | ASSLSSSGNTIY
TRBJ2-1 | 12 | TRBV9 | ASSVVREGHEQF
TRBJ1-1 | 13 | TRBV7-2 | ASSKPPWDGSEAF
TRBJ2-7 | 14 | TRBV6-2/TRBV6-3 | ASSTSGTGGTYEQY
TRBJ2-1 | 13 | TRBV11-2 | ASSWGRGTNLEQF
TRBJ2-7 | 15 | TRBV18 | ASSSPGTGGGSYEQY
TRBJ2-7 | 12 | TRBV2 | ASSEWDSRYEQY
TRBJ2-5 | 17 | TRBV14 | ASSQDLARSLAGLETQY
TRBJ1-6 | 11 | TRBV6-6 | ASRGTGYSPLH
TRBJ2-1 | 13 | TRBV20-1 | SAGELAGVVNEQF
TRBJ2-7 | 12 | TRBV5-1 | ASSGRGAFDEQY
TRBJ1-2 | 13 | TRBV12-3/TRBV12-4 | ASSPGQGAGYGYT
TRBJ2-1 | 11 | TRBV11-3 | ASSPGTGSEQF
TRBJ2-1 | 14 | TRBV12-3/TRBV12-4 | ASSLEPAGGPGEQF